This note documents a single TCR beta chain sequence. Its antigen is currently unknown. This sample stems from a study of cytotoxic CD8 clonotypes in ibrutinib-treated CLL. Study-level findings and limits: Sampling time points were not equivalent between sustained-remission and progressing patients.

Generated by immunoSEQ multiplex PCR, the TCRdb table keeps only in-frame clones and is missing some. Among approximately 24,000 clones, approximately 81% were seen once, and the ten largest hold about 10%. CDR1 ENHRY and CDR2 SYGVKD come from the germline V gene. The CDR3 has 14 residues. The V and J ends lost 0 bases and 3 bases respectively, with 9 bases between them. This specimen was PBMCs, taken before ibrutinib treatment. The receptor was isolated from a human donor with chronic lymphocytic leukemia. The chain recombines TRBV10-3 with TRBJ2-7; D is ambiguous. The DNA for the CDR3 is TGTGCCATCAGTGAGTCTGCGTCTAGCTACGAGCAGTACTTC. Residues: CAISESASSYEQYF.